The entry that follows covers one TCR beta chain sequence. The CDR3 totals 13 residues. Trimming pared 1 base from V and 14 bases from J, leaving 18 bases between. Germline V gene lookup returns CDR1 SQVTM and CDR2 ANQGSEA. In the authors' methods: Amplification of reference gene primers provided the estimated nucleated cell counts. Measured with immunoSEQ multiplex PCR; TCRdb has only the in-frame clones, and not every one. From that table come the V and J calls and clone size; the DNA was used to work out D and trimming. The sample has around 130,000 clones, around nine tenths seen once. The age range of participants was about 18 to 89 years, with residence in roughly 25 US areas. This entry comes from a study of blood T cell repertoires in COVID-19. In the study overall: Sites across the United States, Italy and Spain contributed samples from acute and convalescent COVID-19. Sources were T cells, B-cell-depleted T cells, or PBMCs; the material itself was cDNA or gDNA.

The chain has TRBV29-1 and TRBJ2-4; D possibly corresponds to TRBD2 (6 bases). The source is a woman aged 45-60 years who had recovered from COVID-19. Sample: PBMCs or T cells enriched from blood (not recorded which). This CDR3 reads CSVEGPLGGKEYF. In nucleotides, the CDR3 is TGCAGCGTTGAAGGCCCCTTGGGGGGAAAGGAGTACTTC.